This T cell receptor beta chain was obtained from a study of blood T cell repertoires in COVID-19. Study overall: Italy, Spain and the United States were the sources of the convalescent and acute COVID-19 samples. Sample material is recorded as cDNA or gDNA derived from T cells, B-cell-depleted T cells, or PBMCs.

As originally analysed: Estimation of nucleated cell counts was performed using reference gene primer amplification. Some clones are missing from TCRdb's copy, which holds only in-frame ones; the method was immunoSEQ multiplex PCR. The D gene and trimming were derived from the DNA, and the V and J assignments and clone size from that table. The table records some 150,000 clones, roughly 80% of them present only once. Participant-given clinical history determined each cohort assignment. Germline V gene data show CDR1 as SQVTM and CDR2 as ANQGSEA. Trimming at V came to 0 bases and at J to 2 bases, leaving 12 bases not matched to a gene. The CDR3 sequence is 19 residues long.

The receptor was isolated from a woman aged 18-30 years who had been exposed to COVID-19. The chain uses TRBV29-1 and TRBJ2-3, with 12 positions matching TRBD2. Sequenced input: PBMCs or T cells enriched from blood (not recorded which). CDR3 amino acids: CSVEDLTSGRTIFTDTQYF. DNA of the CDR3: TGCAGCGTTGAAGACCTAACTAGCGGGAGGACGATATTCACAGATACGCAGTATTTT.